This TCR beta chain was observed in a study of shared T cell receptors in the human thymus. Trimming at V came to 0 bases and at J to 8 bases, leaving 9 bases not matched to a gene. This CDR3 has 16 residues. Germline V gives CDR1 LNHNV, CDR2 YYDKDF (reference sequence). Produced via immunoSEQ multiplex PCR; TCRdb's table is partial and in-frame only. Here the sample spans roughly 410,000 clones, roughly 94% being singletons. The receptor's source is a human donor. The chain uses TRBV15 and TRBJ2-1; 8 bases align to TRBD2. Input material: thymocytes. CDR3 nucleotides: TGTGCCACCAGCAGAGATCCCAGCGGGAGATGGGATGAGCAGTTCTTC. It specifies CATSRDPSGRWDEQFF.